This TCR beta chain was recovered during a study of technical replicates of blood from a handful of donors. The CDR3 sequence is 15 residues long. Some clones are missing from TCRdb's copy, which holds only in-frame ones; the method was immunoSEQ multiplex PCR. This table has approximately 85,000 clones, around 94% appearing once. The sequenced material came from T cells isolated from PBMCs. This chain links TRBV12-2 with TRBJ2-1; TRBD2 is the table's D call, not checked against the DNA. TRBV12-2 corresponds to a pseudogene. This TCR was recovered from a human donor in good health. CDR3 sequence: CASRLRLARWNEQFF. CDR3 sequence (DNA): TGTGCAAGTCGCTTAAGACTAGCTAGGTGGAATGAGCAGTTCTTC.